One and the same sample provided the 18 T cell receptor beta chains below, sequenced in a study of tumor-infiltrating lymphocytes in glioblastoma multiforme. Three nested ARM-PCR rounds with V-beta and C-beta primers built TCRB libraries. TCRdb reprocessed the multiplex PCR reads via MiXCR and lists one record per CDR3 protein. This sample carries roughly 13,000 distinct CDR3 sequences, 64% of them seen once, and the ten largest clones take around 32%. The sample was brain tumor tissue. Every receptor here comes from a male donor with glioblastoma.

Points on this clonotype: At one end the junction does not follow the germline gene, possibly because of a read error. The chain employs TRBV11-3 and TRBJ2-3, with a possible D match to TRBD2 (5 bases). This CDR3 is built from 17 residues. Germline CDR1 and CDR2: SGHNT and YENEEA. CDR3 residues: CAGSLDESPGNTDTQYF. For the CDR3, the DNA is TGTGCCGGCAGCTTAGATGAGAGCCCGGGGAACACAGATACGCAGTATTTT. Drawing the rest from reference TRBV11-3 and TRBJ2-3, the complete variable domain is EAGVVQSPRYKIIEKKQPVAFWCNPISGHNTLYWYLQNLGQGPELLIRYENEEAVDDSQLPKDRFSAERLKGVDSTLKIQPAELGDSAVYLCAGSLDESPGNTDTQYFGPGTRLTVL.

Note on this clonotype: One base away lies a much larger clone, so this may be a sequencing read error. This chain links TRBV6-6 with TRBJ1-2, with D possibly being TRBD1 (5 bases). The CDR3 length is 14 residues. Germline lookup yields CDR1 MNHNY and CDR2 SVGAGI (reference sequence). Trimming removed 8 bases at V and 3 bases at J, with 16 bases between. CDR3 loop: CASGGRTPDYGYTF. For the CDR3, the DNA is TGTGCCAGCGGGGGTCGTACCCCGGACTATGGCTACACCTTC.

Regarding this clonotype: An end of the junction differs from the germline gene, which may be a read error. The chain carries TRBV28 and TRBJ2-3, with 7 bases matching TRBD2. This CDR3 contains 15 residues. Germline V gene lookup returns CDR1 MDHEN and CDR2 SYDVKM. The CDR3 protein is CASSLPSGLTDTHYF. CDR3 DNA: TGTGCCAGCAGTTTACCTAGCGGATTAACAGATACGCACTATTTT.

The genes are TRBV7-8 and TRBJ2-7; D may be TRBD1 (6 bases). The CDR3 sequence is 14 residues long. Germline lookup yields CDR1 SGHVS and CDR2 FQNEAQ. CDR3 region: CACSSTTGSREQYV. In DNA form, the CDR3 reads TGTGCCTGCAGCTCTACCACAGGGTCCCGGGAGCAGTACGTC.

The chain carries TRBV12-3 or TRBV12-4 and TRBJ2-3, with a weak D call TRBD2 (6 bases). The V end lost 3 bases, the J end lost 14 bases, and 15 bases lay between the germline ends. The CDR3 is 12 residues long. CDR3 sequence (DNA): TGTGCCAGCAGTTTCGGGAGAGATATGCGGTATTTT. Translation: CASSFGRDMRYF.

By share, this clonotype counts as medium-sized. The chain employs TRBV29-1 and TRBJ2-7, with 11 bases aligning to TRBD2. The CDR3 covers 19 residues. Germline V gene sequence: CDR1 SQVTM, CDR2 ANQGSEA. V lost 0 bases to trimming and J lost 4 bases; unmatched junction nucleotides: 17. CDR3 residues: CSVEDRNKPRLAGRYEQYF. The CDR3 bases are TGCAGCGTTGAAGATCGTAATAAACCTAGACTAGCGGGAAGGTACGAGCAGTACTTC.

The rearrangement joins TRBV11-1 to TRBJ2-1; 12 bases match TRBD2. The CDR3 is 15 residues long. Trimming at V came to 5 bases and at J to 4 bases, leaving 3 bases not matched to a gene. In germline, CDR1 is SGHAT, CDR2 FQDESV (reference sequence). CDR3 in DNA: TGTGCCAGCAGCGAAGGACTAGCGGGGTACAATGAGCAGTTCTTC. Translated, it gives CASSEGLAGYNEQFF. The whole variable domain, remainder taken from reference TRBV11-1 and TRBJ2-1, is EAEVAQSPRYKITEKSQAVAFWCDPISGHATLYWYRQILGQGPELLVQFQDESVVDDSQLPKDRFSAERLKGVDSTLKIQPAELGDSAMYLCASSEGLAGYNEQFFGPGTRLTVL.

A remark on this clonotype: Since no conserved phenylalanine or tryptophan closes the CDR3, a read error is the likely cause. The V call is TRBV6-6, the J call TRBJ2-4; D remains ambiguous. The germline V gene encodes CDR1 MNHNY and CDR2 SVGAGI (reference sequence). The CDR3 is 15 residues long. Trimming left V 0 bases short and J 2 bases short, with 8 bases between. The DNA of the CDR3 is TGTGCCAGCAGTTACTCGCGCAACTCCAAAAACATTCAGTACTTA. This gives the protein CASSYSRNSKNIQYL.

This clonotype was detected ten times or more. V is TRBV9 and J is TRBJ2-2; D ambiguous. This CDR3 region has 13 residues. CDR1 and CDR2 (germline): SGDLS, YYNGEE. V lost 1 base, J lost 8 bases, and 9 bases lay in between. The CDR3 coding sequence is TGTGCCAGCAGCGTAACCCTCGGAGGGGAGCTGTTTTTT. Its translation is CASSVTLGGELFF.

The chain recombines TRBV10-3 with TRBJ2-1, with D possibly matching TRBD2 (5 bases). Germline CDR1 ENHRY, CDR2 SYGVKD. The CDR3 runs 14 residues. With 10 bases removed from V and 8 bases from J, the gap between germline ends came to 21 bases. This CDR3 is CATYPRLPADEQFF. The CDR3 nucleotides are TGTGCCACCTACCCGAGACTACCTGCGGATGAGCAGTTCTTC.

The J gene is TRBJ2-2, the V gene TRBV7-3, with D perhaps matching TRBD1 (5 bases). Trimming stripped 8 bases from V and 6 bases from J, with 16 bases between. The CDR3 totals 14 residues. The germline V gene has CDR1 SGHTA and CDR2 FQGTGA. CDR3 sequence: CASEDTGNSGELFF. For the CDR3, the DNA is TGTGCCAGCGAGGACACCGGAAATTCCGGGGAGCTGTTTTTT.

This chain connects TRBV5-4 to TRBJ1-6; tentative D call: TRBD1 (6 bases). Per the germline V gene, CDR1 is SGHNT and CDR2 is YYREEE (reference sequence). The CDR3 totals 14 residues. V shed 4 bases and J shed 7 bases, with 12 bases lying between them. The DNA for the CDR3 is TGTGCCAGCAGCCTACAGGGTAACAATTCACCCCTCCACTTT. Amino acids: CASSLQGNNSPLHF. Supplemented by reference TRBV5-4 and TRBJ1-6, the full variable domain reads ETGVTQSPTHLIKTRGQQVTLRCSSQSGHNTVSWYQQALGQGPQFIFQYYREEENGRGNFPPRFSGLQFPNYSSELNVNALELDDSALYLCASSLQGNNSPLHFGNGTRLTVT.

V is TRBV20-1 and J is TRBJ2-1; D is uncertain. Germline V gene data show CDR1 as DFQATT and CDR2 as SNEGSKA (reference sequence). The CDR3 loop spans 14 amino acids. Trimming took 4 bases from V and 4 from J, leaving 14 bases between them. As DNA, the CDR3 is TGCAGTGCTACCCTTAGCATGAAATACAATGAGCAGTTCTTC. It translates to CSATLSMKYNEQFF.

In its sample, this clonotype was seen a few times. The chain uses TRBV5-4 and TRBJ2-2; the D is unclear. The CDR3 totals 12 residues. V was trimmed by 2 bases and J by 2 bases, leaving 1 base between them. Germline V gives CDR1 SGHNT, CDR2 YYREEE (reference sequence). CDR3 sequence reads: CASSFNTGELFF. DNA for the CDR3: TGTGCCAGCAGCTTCAACACCGGGGAGCTGTTTTTT.

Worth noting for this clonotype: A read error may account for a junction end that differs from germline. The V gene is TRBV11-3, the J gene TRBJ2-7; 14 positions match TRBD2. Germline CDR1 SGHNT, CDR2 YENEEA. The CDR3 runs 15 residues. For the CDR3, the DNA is TGTGTCAGCACCGGGACTAGCGGGAGTGTCAACGAGCAGTACTTC. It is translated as CVSTGTSGSVNEQYF.

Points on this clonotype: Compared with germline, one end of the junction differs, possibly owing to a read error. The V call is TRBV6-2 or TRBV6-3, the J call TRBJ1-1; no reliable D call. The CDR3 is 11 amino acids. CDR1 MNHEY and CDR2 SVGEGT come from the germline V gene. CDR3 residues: CASSYSTEAFF. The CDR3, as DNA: TGTGCTAGCAGTTACTCAACTGAAGCTTTCTTT.

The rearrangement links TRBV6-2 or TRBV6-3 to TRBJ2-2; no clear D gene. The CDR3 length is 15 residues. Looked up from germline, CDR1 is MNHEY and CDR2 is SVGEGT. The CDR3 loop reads CPCNADGTSTGELFF. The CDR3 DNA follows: TGTCCCTGCAATGCGGACGGAACGAGCACCGGGGAGCTGTTTTTT.

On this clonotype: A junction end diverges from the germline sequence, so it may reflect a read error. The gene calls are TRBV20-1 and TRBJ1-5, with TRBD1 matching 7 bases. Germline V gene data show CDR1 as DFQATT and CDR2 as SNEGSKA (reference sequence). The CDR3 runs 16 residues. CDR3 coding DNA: TGCAGTGCTACGAAAAAAGGAACCAGGGGGGCTCACCCCCCAGCATTT. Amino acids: CSATKKGTRGAHPPAF.